Below are 27 T cell receptor beta chains sequenced from a single sample in a study of CD8 T cells in Susac syndrome. cDNA came from about 0.5 to 1 ug RNA primed by random hexamers. TCRdb passed the immunoSEQ multiplex PCR reads through MiXCR, listing each CDR3 protein once. The sample consists of 92,000 or so distinct CDR3 sequences, about 96% of them appearing once. The sample taken for sequencing was CD8+ T cells from PBMCs. All receptors come from a human donor with Susac syndrome.

The chain carries TRBV4-3 and TRBJ1-2; D gene uncertain. The CDR3 has 14 residues. V was clipped by 0 bases and J by 6 bases, with 11 bases between them. Germline V gene lookup returns CDR1 LGHNA and CDR2 YSLEER. The CDR3 reads CASSQEGRTDGYTF. CDR3 nucleotides: TGCGCCAGCAGCCAAGAGGGCAGGACGGATGGCTACACCTTC.

This chain uses TRBV3-1 with TRBJ1-2; no reliable D call. This CDR3 region has 14 residues. V lost 4 bases, J lost 6 bases, and 15 bases lay in between. Germline CDR1 is LGHDT and CDR2 is YNNKEL (reference sequence). The CDR3 protein is CASSLSGGVDGYTF. CDR3 DNA: TGTGCCAGCAGCCTATCCGGCGGGGTAGATGGCTACACCTTC.

The chain's CDR3 is CASSQDGDVGHQPQHF. CDR3 coding DNA: TGCGCCAGCAGCCAAGACGGAGACGTAGGTCATCAGCCCCAGCATTTT. The rearrangement joins TRBV4-1 to TRBJ1-5; no definite D call. CDR1 and CDR2 (germline): MGHRA, YSYEKL. The CDR3 is made up of 16 amino acids. Trimming left V 0 bases short and J 5 bases short, with 14 bases between.

The chain recombines TRBV29-1 with TRBJ2-7, with TRBD1 identical over 10 bases. CDR1 is SQVTM and CDR2 is ANQGSEA in the germline V gene. This CDR3 is 12 amino acids long. Germline trimming cut 6 bases from V and 10 bases from J; bases unmatched to any gene: 9. CDR3 nucleotide sequence: TGCAGCGTCCAGGGACAGGGGTTAGAACAGTACTTC. Translated: CSVQGQGLEQYF.

V gene TRBV6-5 combines with J gene TRBJ2-7, with D possibly being TRBD1 or TRBD2 (6 bases each). The ends were cut back, 3 bases at V and 2 bases at J, with 11 bases in the middle. The germline V gene encodes CDR1 MNHEY and CDR2 SVGAGI. This CDR3 contains 14 residues. CDR3 sequence (DNA): TGTGCCAGCAGTTATAAGGGGGGTCCCTACGAGCAGTACTTC. Translating gives CASSYKGGPYEQYF.

The chain carries TRBV27 and TRBJ1-2; D is undetermined. The CDR3 runs 14 residues. From germline, CDR1 is MNHEY and CDR2 SMNVEV (reference sequence). With 3 bases removed from V and 6 bases from J, the gap between germline ends came to 14 bases. The CDR3, as DNA: TGTGCCAGCAGTTTTGCCGTGCCGGGAGATGGCTACACCTTC. It yields the protein CASSFAVPGDGYTF.

The rearrangement uses TRBV4-3 and TRBJ1-5, with 7 nucleotides matching TRBD1. The CDR3 consists of 15 residues. With V trimmed by 6 bases and J by 2 bases, 7 bases remained unmatched. Germline loops: CDR1 LGHNA, CDR2 YSLEER. The CDR3 sequence is CASSLTGVGNQPQHF. DNA of the CDR3: TGCGCCAGCAGTCTTACAGGGGTGGGCAATCAGCCCCAGCATTTT.

The rearrangement links TRBV7-9 to TRBJ2-3; 8 nucleotides align to TRBD1. The CDR3 loop spans 16 amino acids. Trimming removed 2 bases from V and 2 bases from J; junction bases left unmatched: 6. Germline V gene lookup returns CDR1 SEHNR and CDR2 FQNEAQ (reference sequence). This chain's CDR3 is CASSLLTGEYTDTQYF. The CDR3 nucleotides read TGTGCCAGCAGCTTATTGACAGGGGAATACACAGATACGCAGTATTTT.

The CDR3 DNA follows: TGTGCCAGCAGTGAGACAGGATACACAGATACGCAGTATTTT. Protein product: CASSETGYTDTQYF. The chain couples TRBV6-1 to TRBJ2-3; a possible D gene is TRBD1 (6 bases). The germline gives CDR1 MNHNS, CDR2 SASEGT. Deletions cut 3 bases from V and 2 bases from J, with 9 bases between. This CDR3 has 14 residues.

This clonotype has a single count. The V gene is TRBV30, the J gene TRBJ1-1; D gene unclear. The CDR3 totals 11 residues. CDR1 and CDR2 from the germline V gene are GTSNPN and SVGIG (reference sequence). Trimming cost V 0 bases and J 11 bases, with 10 bases left between them. The CDR3 sequence: CAWSVRSAAFF. CDR3 bases: TGTGCCTGGAGTGTTCGTAGTGCGGCTTTCTTT.

In nucleotides, the CDR3 is TGTGCCAGCATAAGTCATCCGGGGACTGGAGGCTACACCTTC. Translated, it gives CASISHPGTGGYTF. V and J are TRBV6-5 and TRBJ1-2; D is possibly TRBD1 (5 bases). The CDR3 is made up of 14 amino acids. Germline CDR1 MNHEY, CDR2 SVGAGI. The ends were cut back, 7 bases at V and 8 bases at J, with 20 bases in the middle.

The chain combines TRBV20-1 with TRBJ1-2; 8 nucleotides align to TRBD1. CDR3 length: 13 amino acids. V lost 6 bases and J lost 0; bases outside the gene matches: 3. CDR1 and CDR2 from the germline V gene are DFQATT and SNEGSKA (reference sequence). DNA for the CDR3: TGCAGTGCGAAACAGGGGGCTAACTATGGCTACACCTTC. The encoded protein is CSAKQGANYGYTF.

J is TRBJ1-6 and V is TRBV30; 9 bases are shared with TRBD1. Germline-derived CDR1 and CDR2 are GTSNPN and SVGIG (reference sequence). Trimming cost V 0 bases and J 9 bases; bases outside gene matches: 3. This CDR3 comprises 14 residues. In DNA, the CDR3 is TGTGCCTGGAGTGTAAGGACAGGGGTTTCACCCCTCCACTTT. Translating gives CAWSVRTGVSPLHF.

The V and J genes are TRBV29-1 and TRBJ1-3; perhaps TRBD1 as D (5 bases). Trimming stripped 7 bases from V and 10 bases from J, with 17 bases between. The length of the CDR3 is 12 residues. Germline assignment: CDR1 SQVTM and CDR2 ANQGSEA. Here the CDR3 reads CSGGKAGGTIYF. The CDR3 DNA reads as TGCAGCGGCGGAAAAGCGGGGGGTACCATATATTTT.

V is TRBV30 and J is TRBJ1-4, with D possibly TRBD1 on 5 matching bases. Germline values: CDR1 GTSNPN, CDR2 SVGIG (reference sequence). V was pared by 2 bases and J by 4 bases, with 8 bases between. This CDR3 contains 13 residues. CDR3 protein: CAWSRQSNEKLFF. CDR3 nucleotide sequence: TGTGCCTGGAGTCGACAGAGTAATGAAAAACTGTTTTTT.

This clonotype occurred once. The chain links TRBV11-2 to TRBJ1-5; D is ambiguous. Germline V lookup: CDR1 SGHAT, CDR2 FQNNGV. V lost 1 base and J 0 bases, leaving 13 bases between the germline ends. This CDR3 has 17 residues. CDR3 protein: CASSLVQRDYSNQPQHF. The DNA for the CDR3 is TGTGCCAGCAGCTTAGTTCAGAGAGACTATAGCAATCAGCCCCAGCATTTT.

The chain uses TRBV2 and TRBJ2-7; possibly TRBD1 for D (5 bases). There are 13 residues in the CDR3. Germline V CDR1 and CDR2: SNHLY, FYNNEI. Trimming took off 5 bases at V and 2 bases at J, with 10 bases between the two ends. CDR3 protein: CASSTTETYEQYF. The CDR3 nucleotides are TGTGCCAGCAGTACGACAGAGACCTACGAGCAGTACTTC.

The rearrangement uses TRBV10-3 and TRBJ2-7; 11 bases match TRBD1. The CDR3 consists of 14 residues. Germline values: CDR1 ENHRY, CDR2 SYGVKD. Losses at the gene ends were 6 bases for V and 6 bases for J; bases not matched to a gene: 7. As DNA, the CDR3 is TGTGCCATCAGCGGGGACAGGGGGACTCTCGAGCAGTACTTC. Protein: CAISGDRGTLEQYF.

The chain has TRBV9 and TRBJ2-5; TRBD1 matches at 7 bases. Germline-derived CDR1 and CDR2 are SGDLS and YYNGEE. The V gene end was trimmed by 0 bases and the J gene end by 4 bases; junction bases not matched to a gene: 12. This CDR3 comprises 17 residues. CDR3 loop: CASSVAPVDRAGETQYF. The CDR3 DNA follows: TGTGCCAGCAGCGTAGCCCCCGTCGACAGGGCCGGAGAGACCCAGTACTTC.

The chain couples TRBV29-1 to TRBJ2-2; D is possibly TRBD1 or TRBD2 (6 bases each). With 7 bases removed from V and 1 base from J, the gap between germline ends came to 19 bases. This CDR3 is 16 amino acids long. Germline loops: CDR1 SQVTM, CDR2 ANQGSEA. CDR3 region: CSAIFGGPQNTGELFF. CDR3 sequence (DNA): TGCAGCGCCATTTTTGGGGGGCCGCAGAACACCGGGGAGCTGTTTTTT.

This chain connects TRBV7-8 to TRBJ2-1; 8 bases match TRBD2. The CDR3 is made up of 13 amino acids. Germline V gene lookup returns CDR1 SGHVS and CDR2 FQNEAQ. J lost 6 bases, V lost 5 bases, and 3 bases had no gene match. CDR3 bases: TGTGCCAGCAGCCCCCGGGGGGGCAATGAGCAGTTCTTC. Residues: CASSPRGGNEQFF.

This chain links TRBV2 with TRBJ2-7; D uncertain. Germline V CDR1 and CDR2: SNHLY, FYNNEI. The CDR3 contains 13 residues. V gave up 7 bases and J gave up 0 bases, with 10 bases separating them. CDR3: CASTESDSYEQYF. DNA for the CDR3: TGTGCCAGCACAGAGTCCGACTCCTACGAGCAGTACTTC.

This sequence joins TRBV20-1 and TRBJ1-3; the D is unclear. Germline CDR1 reads DFQATT; CDR2 reads SNEGSKA (reference sequence). With 6 bases removed from V and 8 bases from J, the gap between germline ends came to 17 bases. CDR3 length equals 13 residues. CDR3 sequence (DNA): TGCAGTGCCAGCGGAACCACTTGGGACACCATATATTTT. This translates into CSASGTTWDTIYF.

V gene TRBV15 combines with J gene TRBJ1-2; D is unresolved. Between the trimmed V and J ends, which lost 0 bases and 8 bases, there was a span of 7 bases. The CDR3 sequence is 12 residues long. CDR1 and CDR2 (germline): LNHNV, YYDKDF (reference sequence). The CDR3 spells CATSRDPGGYTF. For the CDR3, the DNA is TGTGCCACCAGCAGAGATCCGGGGGGCTACACCTTC. Supplemented by reference TRBV15 and TRBJ1-2, the full variable domain reads DAMVIQNPRYQVTQFGKPVTLSCSQTLNHNVMYWYQQKSSQAPKLLFHYYDKDFNNEADTPDNFQSRRPNTSFCFLDIRSPGLGDTAMYLCATSRDPGGYTFGSGTRLTVV.

This chain joins TRBV2 and TRBJ2-7; no clear D. CDR1 and CDR2 from the germline V gene are SNHLY and FYNNEI. This CDR3 contains 10 residues. V was clipped by 10 bases and J by 3 bases, with 7 bases between them. Written as DNA, the CDR3 is TGTGCCACCCGATTCTACGAGCAGTACTTC. Translation: CATRFYEQYF.

DNA of the CDR3: TGTGCCCGACGGGACAGGTCCACCGGGGAGCTGTTTTTT. Protein sequence: CARRDRSTGELFF. The chain recombines TRBV30 with TRBJ2-2; TRBD1 matches at 8 bases. Unmatched junction bases numbered 6, after V lost 8 bases and J lost 4 bases. CDR1 GTSNPN and CDR2 SVGIG come from the germline V gene (reference sequence). The CDR3 runs 13 residues.

J is TRBJ1-2 and V is TRBV28; D might be TRBD1 (6 bases). The CDR3 is 13 amino acids. V was cut by 6 bases and J by 8 bases, with 16 bases left in between. The germline V gene encodes CDR1 MDHEN and CDR2 SYDVKM. In nucleotides, the CDR3 is TGTGCCAGCAGGACAGAGACAGGTGGAGGCTACACCTTC. Translating gives CASRTETGGGYTF.